This T cell receptor (beta chain) stems from a study of blood T cell repertoires in COVID-19. Study information: The analysed material was cDNA or gDNA that came from T cells, B-cell-depleted T cells, or PBMCs.

V was clipped by 4 bases and J by 8 bases, with 14 bases between them. The CDR3 sequence is 13 residues long. Germline V gene data show CDR1 as SQVTM and CDR2 as ANQGSEA. Repertoires were generated with immunoSEQ multiplex PCR, while TCRdb's copy carries only in-frame clones and drops some. Of a few hundred thousand clones in the sample, more than 80% were seen once. The sample holds one count of this clone. This chain joins TRBV29-1 and TRBJ1-4; no firm D call. This TCR was sampled from a man younger than 30 who had recovered from COVID-19. The sample consisted of peripheral blood. For the CDR3, the DNA is TGCAGCGTTGGTTCTGCAGGCGAGGAAAAACTGTTTTTT. The encoded protein is CSVGSAGEEKLFF.